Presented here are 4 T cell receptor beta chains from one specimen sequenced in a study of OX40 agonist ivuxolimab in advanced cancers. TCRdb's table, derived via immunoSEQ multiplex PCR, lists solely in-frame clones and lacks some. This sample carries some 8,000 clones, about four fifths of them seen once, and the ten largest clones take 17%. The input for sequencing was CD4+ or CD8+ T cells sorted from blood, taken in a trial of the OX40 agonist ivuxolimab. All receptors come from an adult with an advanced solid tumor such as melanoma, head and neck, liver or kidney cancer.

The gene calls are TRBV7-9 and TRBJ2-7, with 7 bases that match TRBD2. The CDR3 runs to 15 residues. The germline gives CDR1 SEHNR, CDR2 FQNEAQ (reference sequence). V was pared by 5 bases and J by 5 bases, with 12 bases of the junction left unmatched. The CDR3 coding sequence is TGTGCCAGCAGCACGGGGCTAGCGGAATTCAACGAGCAGTACTTC. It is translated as CASSTGLAEFNEQYF.

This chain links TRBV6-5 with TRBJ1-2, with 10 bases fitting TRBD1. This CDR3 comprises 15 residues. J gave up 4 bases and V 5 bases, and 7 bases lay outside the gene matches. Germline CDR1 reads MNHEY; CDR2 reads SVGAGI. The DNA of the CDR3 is TGTGCCAGCAGTCCCCGGGACAGGGGTGCCTATGGCTACACCTTC. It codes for CASSPRDRGAYGYTF.

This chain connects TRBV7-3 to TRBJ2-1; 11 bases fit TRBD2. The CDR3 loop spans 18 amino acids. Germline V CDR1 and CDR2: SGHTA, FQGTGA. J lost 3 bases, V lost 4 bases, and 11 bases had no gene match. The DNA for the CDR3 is TGTGCCAGCAGCTATTCTCTAGCGGGGGGACTCCTCTACAATGAGCAGTTCTTC. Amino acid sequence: CASSYSLAGGLLYNEQFF.

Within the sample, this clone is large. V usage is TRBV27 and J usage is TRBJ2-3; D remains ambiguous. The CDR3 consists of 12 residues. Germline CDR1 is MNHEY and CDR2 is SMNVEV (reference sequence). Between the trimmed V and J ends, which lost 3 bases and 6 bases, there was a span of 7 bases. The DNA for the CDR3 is TGTGCCAGCAGTTTGGACGGGGATACGCAGTATTTT. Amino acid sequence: CASSLDGDTQYF.